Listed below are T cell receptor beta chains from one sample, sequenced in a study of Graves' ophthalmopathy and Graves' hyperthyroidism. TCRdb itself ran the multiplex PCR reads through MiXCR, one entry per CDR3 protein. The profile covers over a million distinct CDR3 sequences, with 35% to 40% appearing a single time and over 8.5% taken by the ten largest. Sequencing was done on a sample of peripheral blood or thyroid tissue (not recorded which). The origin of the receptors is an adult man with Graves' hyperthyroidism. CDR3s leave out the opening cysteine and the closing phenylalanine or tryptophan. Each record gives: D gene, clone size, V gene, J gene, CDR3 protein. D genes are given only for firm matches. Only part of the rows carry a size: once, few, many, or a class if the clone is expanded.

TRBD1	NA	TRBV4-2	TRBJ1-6	ASSTDRVNSPLH
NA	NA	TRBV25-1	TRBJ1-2	ASQVRGIRHYGYT
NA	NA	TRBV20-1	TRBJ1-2	SARDTGTYGYT
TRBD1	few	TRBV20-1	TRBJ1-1	SARGTGRSTEAF
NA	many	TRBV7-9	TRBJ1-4	ASSSRRSSNEKLF
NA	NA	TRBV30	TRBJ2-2	AWIGQDTGELF
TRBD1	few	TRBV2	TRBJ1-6	ASSPWAPGQNNSPLH
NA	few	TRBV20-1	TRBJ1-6	SARGGRVDYNSPLH
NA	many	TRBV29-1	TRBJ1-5	SVVEGESNQPQH
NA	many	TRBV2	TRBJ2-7	ASSEGGGVRYEQY
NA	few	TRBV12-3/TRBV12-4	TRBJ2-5	ASNQGPSQETQY
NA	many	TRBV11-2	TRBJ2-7	ASSSLQGDAYEQY
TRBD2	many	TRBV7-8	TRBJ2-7	ASSLPGLAGGPHEQY
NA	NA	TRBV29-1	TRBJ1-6	SVPGSSSYNSPLH
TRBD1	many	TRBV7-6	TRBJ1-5	ASSIGQGRDQPQH
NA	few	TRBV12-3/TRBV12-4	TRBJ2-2	ASTMTGSTSNTGELF
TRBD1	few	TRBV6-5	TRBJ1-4	ASSSPGTGGNEKLF
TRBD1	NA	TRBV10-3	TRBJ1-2	AITSGGPDVYGYT
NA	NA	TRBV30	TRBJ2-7	AWSRTGPYYEQY
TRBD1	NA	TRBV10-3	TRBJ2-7	ASSPINRGFGYEQY
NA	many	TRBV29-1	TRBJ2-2	SAGGQLNTGELF
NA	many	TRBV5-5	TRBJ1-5	ASSLSAGHQPQH
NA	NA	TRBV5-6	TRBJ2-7	ASGRADSSYEQY
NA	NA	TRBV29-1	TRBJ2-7	SVRGGQGSEQY
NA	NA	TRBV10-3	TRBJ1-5	AISLGEDSNQPQH
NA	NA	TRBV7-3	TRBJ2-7	ASSLVQGASEQY
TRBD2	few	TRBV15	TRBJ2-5	ATSRDPSGKETQY
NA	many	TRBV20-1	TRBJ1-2	SAREATNYGYT
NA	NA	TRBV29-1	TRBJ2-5	SVRARYQETQY
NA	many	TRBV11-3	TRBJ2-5	ASSLDPTTAQY
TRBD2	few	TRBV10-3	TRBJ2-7	ASSYVLAGGEQY
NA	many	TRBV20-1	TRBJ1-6	SARDLTLPLH
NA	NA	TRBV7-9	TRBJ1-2	ASSLTAGRGYGYT
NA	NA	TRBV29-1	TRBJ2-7	SVAQGTRLEQY
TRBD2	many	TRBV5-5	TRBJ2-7	AAGEPTYEQY
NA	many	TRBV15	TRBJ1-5	ATSRDRQTGQPQH
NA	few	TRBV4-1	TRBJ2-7	ASSPTRTQAYEQY
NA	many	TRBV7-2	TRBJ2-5	ASSERQIQETQY
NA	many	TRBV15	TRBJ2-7	ATSARQTTYEQY
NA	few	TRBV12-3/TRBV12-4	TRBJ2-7	ASSLGSKGVYEQY
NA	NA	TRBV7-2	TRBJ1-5	ASSYRRAGSPYQPQH
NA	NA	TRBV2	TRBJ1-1	ASSTLTGDGDSPKNTEAF
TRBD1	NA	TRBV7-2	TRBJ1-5	ASSFPGTGTLH
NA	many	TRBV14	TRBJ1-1	ASSQDWRMNTEAF
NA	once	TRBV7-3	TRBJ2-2	ASSPLGGSNTGELF
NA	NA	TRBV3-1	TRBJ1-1	ASSQDLWTNTEAF
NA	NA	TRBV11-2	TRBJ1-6	ASSIGGPVSPLH
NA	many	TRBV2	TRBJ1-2	ASSDQGDYGYT
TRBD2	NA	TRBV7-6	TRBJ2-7	ASWAGGPYEQY